The clone carrying this T cell receptor (beta chain) was counted many times. Its antigen is unidentified. Amplified regions were TCR beta CDR3 sequences from RNA transcripts. The HTBI primer set served for first-round RT-PCR of the TCR CDR3. One entry per CDR3 protein results from TCRdb running MiXCR on the multiplex PCR reads. The table has a few hundred thousand distinct CDR3 sequences, 15% to 19% seen once. Patients aged 18 to 65 had newly diagnosed hyperthyroidism lasting under 2 months. The diagnoses drew upon clinical symptoms, serum thyroxine and TRAb, thyroid ultrasound and orbital computed tomography. These data originate in a study of T cells in Graves' hyperthyroidism and ophthalmopathy. The study's findings and limits: In blood, most of the thyroid clonotypes expanded above 0.001 were also present.

Germline assignment: CDR1 SGHRS and CDR2 YFSETQ. V was pared by 3 bases and J by 3 bases, with 3 bases of the junction left unmatched. The CDR3 consists of 14 residues. The chain links TRBV5-1 to TRBJ1-1, with 9 bases identical to TRBD1. The specimen was blood. This clonotype was sampled from a woman between 25 and 40 years old with Graves' hyperthyroidism. This CDR3 reads CASSSGQGHTEAFF. CDR3 sequence (DNA): TGCGCCAGCAGCTCCGGACAGGGGCACACTGAAGCTTTCTTT.